This T cell receptor beta chain was profiled in a study of T cells after yellow fever vaccination. Overall study context: For low cell numbers, libraries were made with SMART-Seq v4 Ultra Low Input. Study outcomes and limitations: The booster response re-showed most primary clones: approximately 95% CD4, more than 80% CD8.

On this clonotype: Its specificity is not known.

Germline values: CDR1 SGHVS, CDR2 FQNEAQ. Trimming took 2 bases from V and 7 from J; bases not matched to a gene: 7. The CDR3 is 15 residues long. TCRdb reprocessed the 5' RACE reads via MiXCR and lists one record per CDR3 protein. This table holds tens of thousands of distinct CDR3 sequences, more than 5.5% found once. The chain is built from TRBV7-8 and TRBJ2-1, with 8 bases that match TRBD2. The sequence derives from a man between 18 and 29 years old who received the YFV17D yellow fever vaccine. The source material was CD8+ T cells sorted from PBMCs, sampled about 5 days after the first yellow fever vaccination. The CDR3 spells CASSLFGGGRNEQFF. CDR3 DNA sequence: TGTGCCAGCAGCTTATTCGGGGGGGGCAGGAATGAGCAGTTCTTC.